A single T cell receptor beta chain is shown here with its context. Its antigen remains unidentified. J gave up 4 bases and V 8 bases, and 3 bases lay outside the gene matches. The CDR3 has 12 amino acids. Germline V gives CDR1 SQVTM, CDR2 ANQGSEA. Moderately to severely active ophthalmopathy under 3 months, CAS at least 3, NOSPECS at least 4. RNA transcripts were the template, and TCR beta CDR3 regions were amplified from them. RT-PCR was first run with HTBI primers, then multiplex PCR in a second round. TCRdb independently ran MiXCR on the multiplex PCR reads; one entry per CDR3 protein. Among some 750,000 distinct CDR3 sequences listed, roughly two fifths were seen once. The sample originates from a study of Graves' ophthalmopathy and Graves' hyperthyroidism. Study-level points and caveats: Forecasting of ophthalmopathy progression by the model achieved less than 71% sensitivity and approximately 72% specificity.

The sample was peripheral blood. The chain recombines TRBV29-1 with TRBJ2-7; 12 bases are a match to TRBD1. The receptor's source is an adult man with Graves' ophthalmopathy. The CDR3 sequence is CSLGQGAYEQYF. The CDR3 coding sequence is TGCAGCTTGGGACAGGGGGCTTACGAGCAGTACTTC.